Presented here are 24 T cell receptor beta chains from one specimen sequenced in a study of T-cell reconstitution after alpha-beta-depleted transplantation in children. TCRbeta library construction was performed incorporating unique molecular identifiers. TCRdb redid the calling of the PCR reads with MiXCR, one entry per CDR3 protein. The sample has approximately 290,000 distinct CDR3 sequences; 11% are singletons. Sequenced material: peripheral blood, taken 180 days after TCRalphabeta/CD19-depleted stem cell transplant. The origin of the receptors is a male patient aged 2-9 years who had a stem cell transplant for chronic granulomatous disease, so the T cells may come from the graft donor.

In this sample, this clonotype turned up many times. The V call is TRBV5-1, the J call TRBJ2-7; no firm D call. V lost 0 bases to trimming and J lost 0 bases, with 7 bases between them. The V gene's germline CDR1 is SGHRS and CDR2 YFSETQ. The CDR3 loop spans 14 amino acids. The CDR3 protein is CASSLDGNSYEQYF. The DNA for the CDR3 is TGCGCCAGCAGCTTGGATGGGAACTCCTACGAGCAGTACTTC.

This clonotype was counted ten times or more. The gene calls are TRBV7-8 and TRBJ2-7; TRBD2 matches at 10 bases. The length of the CDR3 is 15 residues. Germline CDR1 SGHVS, CDR2 FQNEAQ. J lost 5 bases, V lost 1 base, and 5 bases had no gene match. CDR3 in amino acids: CASSLGSGRVNEQYF. The CDR3 DNA reads TGTGCCAGCAGCTTAGGAAGCGGGAGGGTCAACGAGCAGTACTTC.

As concerns this clonotype: This may be a read error, as it is one base from a much larger clone. The genes are TRBV20-1 and TRBJ2-1; 10 bases fit TRBD2. The CDR3 length is 15 residues. From germline, CDR1 is DFQATT and CDR2 SNEGSKA (reference sequence). In DNA form, the CDR3 reads TGCAGTGCTACTACTAGCGGGACCCCTGGTAATGAGCATTTCTTC. Its protein is CSATTSGTPGNEHFF.

J is TRBJ2-7 and V is TRBV28, with D possibly matching TRBD2 (6 bases). V was pared by 3 bases and J by 5 bases, with 20 bases between. This CDR3 region has 16 residues. Germline CDR1 reads MDHEN; CDR2 reads SYDVKM. For the CDR3, the DNA is TGTGCCAGCAGTTTGCCTGAGGGCGGGAACCTCCACGAGCAGTACTTC. It codes for CASSLPEGGNLHEQYF.

The table lists this clonotype with many counts. The chain has TRBV7-6 and TRBJ2-1, with TRBD2 matching 7 bases. Looked up from germline, CDR1 is SGHVS and CDR2 is FNYEAQ. CDR3 length: 12 residues. The V and J ends lost 5 bases and 9 bases, in that order; junction bases with no gene match: 4. Here the CDR3 reads CASSLPSGEQFF. CDR3 sequence (DNA): TGTGCCAGCAGCCTCCCTAGCGGTGAGCAGTTCTTC.

Remarks on this clonotype: A single base separates this from a much larger clone, so it may be a read error. Likely a read error: the CDR3 ends without its conserved phenylalanine or tryptophan. V is TRBV12-3 or TRBV12-4 and J is TRBJ2-7, with TRBD1 matching over 7 bases. The CDR3 runs 16 residues. V lost 1 base, J lost 0 bases, and 6 bases stayed unmatched. This CDR3 is CASSLGGWDSSYEQYL. CDR3 bases: TGTGCCAGCAGTTTAGGAGGGTGGGACAGCTCCTACGAGCAGTACTTG.

At least ten counts were recorded for this clonotype. The V call is TRBV5-1, the J call TRBJ1-1, with 10 bases matching TRBD1. Germline lookup yields CDR1 SGHRS and CDR2 YFSETQ. CDR3 size: 13 residues. V was pared by 3 bases and J by 8 bases, with 4 bases of the junction left unmatched. The CDR3 is CASSWDRGPEAFF. CDR3 in DNA: TGCGCCAGCAGCTGGGACAGGGGCCCCGAAGCTTTCTTT.

At least ten counts were recorded for this clonotype. V is TRBV7-2 and J is TRBJ2-3, with D unresolved. V lost 5 bases and J 0 bases, leaving 9 bases between the germline ends. The V gene's germline CDR1 is SGHTA and CDR2 FQGNSA. CDR3 length: 14 amino acids. As DNA, the CDR3 is TGTGCCAGCAGCCTGAGTCGTAGCACAGATACGCAGTATTTT. This gives the protein CASSLSRSTDTQYF.

This clonotype has a count of ten or more. The chain joins TRBV9 to TRBJ1-2, with TRBD1 as a possible D gene (6 bases). The CDR3 has 17 residues. The V gene's germline CDR1 is SGDLS and CDR2 YYNGEE. The V end lost 3 bases, the J end lost 0 bases, and 18 bases lay between the germline ends. The CDR3 DNA reads as TGTGCCAGCAGCGCCCGAGGACAGCTCGATACTAACTATGGCTACACCTTC. Its protein is CASSARGQLDTNYGYTF. Based on the CDR3 plus reference TRBV9 and TRBJ1-2, the full variable domain is DSGVTQTPKHLITATGQRVTLRCSPRSGDLSVYWYQQSLDQGLQFLIQYYNGEERAKGNILERFSAQQFPDLHSELNLSSLELGDSALYFCASSARGQLDTNYGYTFGSGTRLTVV.

Concerning this clonotype itself: A clone one base away is much larger, so this may be a read error. The chain carries TRBV5-5 and TRBJ2-2; possible D gene TRBD1, 7 bases. This CDR3 has 15 residues. In germline, CDR1 is SGHKS, CDR2 YYEKEE (reference sequence). The CDR3, as DNA: TGTGCCAGCAGCTTTGGAAGACAGGGAGGCGGGGAGCTGCTTTTT. Its protein is CASSFGRQGGGELLF.

This clonotype was recorded at least ten times. This sequence joins TRBV20-1 and TRBJ2-3; the match to TRBD2 covers 9 bases. J was trimmed by 1 base and V by 6 bases; bases with no gene match: 5. CDR3 size: 14 residues. Germline V gene lookup returns CDR1 DFQATT and CDR2 SNEGSKA (reference sequence). This CDR3 is CSAPPSGGTDTQYF. The DNA for the CDR3 is TGCAGTGCCCCCCCTAGCGGGGGCACAGATACGCAGTATTTT.

This clonotype has at least ten counts. The V and J genes are TRBV12-3 or TRBV12-4 and TRBJ1-3; maybe TRBD1 (6 bases). The V gene lost 7 bases and the J gene lost 3 bases, with 22 bases spanning the gap. The CDR3 covers 17 residues. CDR3 amino acids: CASTTNYRGAGGNTIYF. As DNA, the CDR3 is TGTGCCAGCACTACAAATTACCGGGGGGCGGGTGGAAACACCATATATTTT.

The chain is built from TRBV12-3 or TRBV12-4 and TRBJ2-1, with D perhaps TRBD1 or TRBD2 (5 bases each). The CDR3 runs 16 residues. Trimming shortened V by 6 bases and J by 7 bases, and 22 bases separated the two germline ends. The CDR3 region is CASSPQRDHPGNEQFF. CDR3 bases: TGTGCCAGCAGCCCCCAACGGGACCACCCGGGGAATGAGCAGTTCTTC.

A few counts support this clonotype. This chain joins TRBV6-2 or TRBV6-3 and TRBJ2-1; no reliable D call. The CDR3 runs 14 residues. Germline V gene data show CDR1 as MNHEY and CDR2 as SVGEGT. Trimming left V 5 bases short and J 1 base short, with 9 bases between. CDR3 loop: CASSITESYNEQFF. The CDR3 bases are TGTGCCAGCAGTATAACAGAATCCTACAATGAGCAGTTCTTC.

V gene TRBV7-9 combines with J gene TRBJ2-7, with D possibly TRBD2 on 5 matching bases. Per the germline V gene, CDR1 is SEHNR and CDR2 is FQNEAQ (reference sequence). This CDR3 has 13 amino acids. V dropped 2 bases and J dropped 5 bases, with 10 bases sitting between them. This CDR3 is CASSLRGNHEQYF. CDR3 in DNA: TGTGCCAGCAGCTTACGAGGGAACCACGAGCAGTACTTC.

This clonotype showed up many times. The chain couples TRBV9 to TRBJ2-1, with 10 bases aligning to TRBD2. Germline V CDR1 and CDR2: SGDLS, YYNGEE. J lost 0 bases, V lost 3 bases, and 6 bases had no gene match. The CDR3 contains 17 residues. This CDR3 reads CASSGTSGTSSYNEQFF. CDR3 in DNA: TGTGCCAGCAGCGGGACTAGCGGTACTAGCTCCTACAATGAGCAGTTCTTC.

This clonotype was seen only a few times. The V call is TRBV6-6, the J call TRBJ1-1; D ambiguous. With 7 bases removed from V and 0 bases from J, the gap between germline ends came to 0 bases. Germline V gene lookup returns CDR1 MNHNY and CDR2 SVGAGI (reference sequence). The CDR3 is 10 residues long. The DNA of the CDR3 is TGTGCCAGCATGAACACTGAAGCTTTCTTT. Its protein is CASMNTEAFF.

On this clonotype itself: This may stem from a read error, because a much larger clone lies one nucleotide away. This chain connects TRBV5-4 to TRBJ1-1; maybe TRBD1 (6 bases). Germline V gene data show CDR1 as SGHNT and CDR2 as YYREEE (reference sequence). The CDR3 runs to 15 residues. The CDR3 spells CATSSQVGGNTEAFF. Written as DNA, the CDR3 is TGTGCCACCAGCTCACAGGTAGGGGGGAACACTGAAGCTTTCTTT.

This clonotype was detected many times. The CDR3: CSAREGRRYGYTF. The CDR3 nucleotides are TGCAGTGCTAGAGAAGGAAGGCGGTATGGCTACACCTTC. This sequence joins TRBV20-1 and TRBJ1-2; D gene unclear. Trimming removed 0 bases from V and 5 bases from J, with 10 bases in between. Per the germline V gene, CDR1 is DFQATT and CDR2 is SNEGSKA (reference sequence). The CDR3 runs 13 residues.

This clonotype appeared many times. The chain is built from TRBV9 and TRBJ2-1, with 11 bases fitting TRBD2. The CDR3 covers 14 residues. The germline CDR1 and CDR2 sequences are SGDLS and YYNGEE. V dropped 6 bases and J dropped 8; count of bases not matched to a gene: 7. CDR3 amino acids: CASNSGRAGDEQFF. In DNA, the CDR3 is TGTGCCAGCAATAGCGGGAGGGCCGGAGATGAGCAGTTCTTC. The full variable domain, rest sourced from reference TRBV9 and TRBJ2-1, is DSGVTQTPKHLITATGQRVTLRCSPRSGDLSVYWYQQSLDQGLQFLIQYYNGEERAKGNILERFSAQQFPDLHSELNLSSLELGDSALYFCASNSGRAGDEQFFGPGTRLTVL.

This clonotype was seen at least ten times. This chain links TRBV12-3 or TRBV12-4 with TRBJ1-1, with D perhaps matching TRBD1 (6 bases). Deletions cut 6 bases from V and 1 base from J, with 9 bases between. The CDR3 is 13 residues long. As DNA, the CDR3 is TGTGCCAGCAGACAGGGCAGGAACACTGAAGCTTTCTTT. Its translation is CASRQGRNTEAFF.

This clonotype was observed a single time. The rearrangement links TRBV30 to TRBJ2-4; D may correspond to TRBD1 or TRBD2 (5 bases each). Trimming cost V 5 bases and J 7 bases, with 21 bases left between them. The germline gives CDR1 GTSNPN, CDR2 SVGIG (reference sequence). This CDR3 is built from 15 residues. The CDR3 is CAWAVGLGVGNIQYF. CDR3 nucleotide sequence: TGTGCCTGGGCCGTCGGTTTGGGGGTGGGTAACATTCAGTACTTC.

This clonotype was recorded a few times. The chain is built from TRBV12-3 or TRBV12-4 and TRBJ2-1, with 8 bases identical to TRBD2. J lost 2 bases, V lost 7 bases, and 10 bases had no gene match. CDR3 length: 16 amino acids. Written as DNA, the CDR3 is TGTGCCAGCACCGGCCCCCCGGGACTAGCCTACAATGAGCAGTTCTTC. This codes for CASTGPPGLAYNEQFF.

The sample holds many counts of this clonotype. The chain recombines TRBV5-1 with TRBJ2-5, with D possibly called TRBD1 or TRBD2 (6 bases each). The CDR3 is made up of 17 amino acids. The germline V gene encodes CDR1 SGHRS and CDR2 YFSETQ. V was clipped by 4 bases and J by 4 bases, with 23 bases between them. CDR3 bases: TGCGCCAGCAGCGGGAGGACAGACCCCAATCAGCGAGAGACCCAGTACTTC. Encoded protein: CASSGRTDPNQRETQYF.